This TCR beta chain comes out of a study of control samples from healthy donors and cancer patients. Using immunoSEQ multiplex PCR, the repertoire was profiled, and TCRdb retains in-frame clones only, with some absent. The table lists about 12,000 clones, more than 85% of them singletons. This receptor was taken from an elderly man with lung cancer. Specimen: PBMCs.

CDR3 nucleotides: TGTGCCAGCACCAGAGCGGCGAACTATGGCTACACCTTC. Protein: CASTRAANYGYTF. This sequence joins TRBV5-4 and TRBJ1-2; D unclear. Trimming removed 6 bases at V and 2 bases at J, with 11 bases between. CDR1 is SGHNT, CDR2 YYREEE, per germline (reference sequence). This CDR3 has 13 amino acids.